A selection of T cell receptor beta chains follows, all from one sample in a study of blood T cell repertoires in COVID-19. Using immunoSEQ multiplex PCR, the repertoire was profiled, and TCRdb retains in-frame clones only, with some absent. Of approximately 90,000 clones in the sample, 80% to 85% were seen once. The sequencing sample was made of peripheral blood. Receptor source: a woman aged 80 or over with active or convalescent COVID-19. Both conserved end residues are part of each CDR3. The D gene is left open where the match is weak. Clone size, where shown, is once, few, many, or a class for clones that have expanded.

. TRBJ1-2 TRBV28 TRBD1 CASSSDRGLGYTF TGTGCCAGCAGCTCGGACAGGGGGCTAGGCTACACCTTC
. TRBJ1-2 TRBV3-1/TRBV3-2 . CASSLPSGYGYTF TGTGCCAGCAGCCTCCCATCGGGCTATGGCTACACCTTC
. TRBJ2-5 TRBV7-2 . CASSLGSRQETQYF TGTGCCAGCAGCTTGGGTAGCAGACAAGAGACCCAGTACTTC
few TRBJ2-3 TRBV5-5 TRBD1 CASSPDRSTDTQYF TGTGCCAGCAGCCCGGACAGGAGCACAGATACGCAGTATTTT
. TRBJ2-1 TRBV6-1 TRBD1 CASSDTGVLIYNEQFF TGTGCCAGCAGTGATACAGGGGTCCTAATTTACAATGAGCAGTTCTTC
. TRBJ2-1 TRBV7-9 TRBD2 CASSPSGSRRNEQFF TGTGCCAGCAGCCCTAGCGGGAGTAGGAGAAATGAGCAGTTCTTC
. TRBJ2-1 TRBV24-1 TRBD2 CATRKSPGLAGVNEQFF TGTGCCACCAGAAAATCCCCGGGACTAGCGGGAGTCAATGAGCAGTTCTTC
few TRBJ2-7 TRBV7-8 . CASSMSREFYSPNEQYF TGTGCCAGCAGCATGAGCAGGGAATTCTATAGCCCTAACGAGCAGTACTTC
. TRBJ2-5 TRBV29-1 . CSVQIETQYF TGCAGCGTTCAGATAGAGACCCAGTACTTC
. TRBJ1-4 TRBV19 . CASSPTATQHEKLFF TGTGCCAGTAGTCCGACAGCAACGCAGCATGAAAAACTGTTTTTT
. TRBJ2-5 TRBV28 TRBD2 CASSLLAGGTGGETQYF TGTGCCAGCAGTTTGTTGGCGGGGGGAACCGGGGGAGAGACCCAGTACTTC
. TRBJ1-3 TRBV9 TRBD1 CASSSGAGGSGNTIYF TGTGCCAGCAGCTCAGGGGCAGGGGGCTCTGGAAACACCATATATTTT
few TRBJ1-4 TRBV19 TRBD1 CASSPRGTNEKLFF TGTGCCAGTAGCCCCAGGGGGACTAATGAAAAACTGTTTTTT
. TRBJ2-7 TRBV5-1 TRBD2 CASSVTSDRYEQYF TGCGCCAGCAGCGTGACTAGCGACCGCTACGAGCAGTACTTC
. TRBJ2-1 TRBV15 . CATSREVVVGGNYNEQFF TGTGCCACCAGCAGAGAAGTTGTGGTCGGGGGAAATTACAATGAGCAGTTCTTC
. TRBJ1-5 TRBV5-3 . CARSLAQLSQPQHF TGTGCCAGAAGCTTGGCACAGTTAAGCCAGCCCCAGCATTTT
. TRBJ2-5 TRBV11-2 TRBD2 CASSLGVAGGTETQYF TGTGCCAGCAGCTTAGGCGTAGCGGGAGGAACGGAGACCCAGTACTTC
. TRBJ1-2 TRBV7-2 TRBD1 CASSLSSGQGHGYTF TGTGCCAGCAGCTTAAGCTCTGGACAGGGCCATGGCTACACCTTC
. TRBJ2-3 TRBV19 . CASSMWAGTQYF TGTGCCAGTAGTATGTGGGCTGGTACGCAGTATTTT
. TRBJ1-4 TRBV16 . CASGQRGNYEKLFF TGTGCCAGCGGCCAGAGGGGGAATTATGAAAAACTGTTTTTT
once TRBJ2-2 TRBV6-5 TRBD1 CASRRQGGTGELFF TGTGCCAGCAGGAGACAGGGGGGGACCGGGGAGCTGTTTTTT
. TRBJ1-6 TRBV28 . CASTTPAVGGMDSPLHF TGTGCCAGCACCACCCCCGCAGTAGGGGGAATGGATTCACCCCTCCACTTT